The 7 T cell receptor beta chains listed next were all sequenced from one sample in a study of CD8 T cells in ankylosing spondylitis. TCRdb reprocessed the 5' RACE reads via MiXCR and lists one record per CDR3 protein. The table shows under 250,000 distinct CDR3 sequences, with roughly 10% occurring only once. The sample consisted of blood, either unsorted or a sorted T cell fraction (not recorded which). The receptors originated from a male donor with ankylosing spondylitis or in good health (not recorded which).

J is TRBJ2-1 and V is TRBV6-1; D possibly corresponds to TRBD1 (6 bases). V was pared by 2 bases and J by 8 bases, with 22 bases between. The germline V gene encodes CDR1 MNHNS and CDR2 SASEGT. The CDR3 totals 17 residues. CDR3 nucleotide sequence: TGTGCCAGCAGTGAAAACTGGGCCCTTGGGGGCGTTTATGAGCAGTTCTTC. Protein: CASSENWALGGVYEQFF.

V gene TRBV5-1 combines with J gene TRBJ2-2; TRBD2 agrees at 8 bases. After removal of 0 bases from V and 2 bases from J, the junction contained 6 bases not matched to a gene. This CDR3 comprises 17 residues. Germline lookup yields CDR1 SGHRS and CDR2 YFSETQ. The CDR3 sequence is CASSLVLAGVNTGELFF. DNA for the CDR3: TGCGCCAGCAGCTTGGTCCTAGCGGGTGTTAACACCGGGGAGCTGTTTTTT.

This clonotype was counted ten times or more. The V call is TRBV12-3 or TRBV12-4, the J call TRBJ2-7; tentative D call: TRBD2 (5 bases). V was pared by 7 bases and J by 5 bases, with 18 bases between. The CDR3 totals 14 residues. The CDR3 sequence: CASTALEGSHEQYF. CDR3 coding DNA: TGTGCCAGCACCGCACTAGAAGGAAGCCACGAGCAGTACTTC.

The chain joins TRBV2 to TRBJ1-5; D is unclear. Germline V gene data show CDR1 as SNHLY and CDR2 as FYNNEI. V was shortened by 3 bases and J by 7 bases, with 7 bases between the two germline ends. The CDR3 covers 12 residues. CDR3 coding DNA: TGTGCCAGCAGTGAGCCGGACCAGCCCCAGCATTTT. Translating it yields CASSEPDQPQHF.

This clonotype was counted many times. The chain employs TRBV20-1 and TRBJ2-5; a possible D gene is TRBD1 (5 bases). Germline values: CDR1 DFQATT, CDR2 SNEGSKA (reference sequence). CDR3 size: 13 residues. With 2 bases removed from V and 5 bases from J, the gap between germline ends came to 12 bases. CDR3 sequence (DNA): TGCAGTGCTAGAATAACAGGATGGGAGACCCAGTACTTC. Translating it yields CSARITGWETQYF.

This clonotype was seen a few times. The chain employs TRBV10-3 and TRBJ2-7; 11 bases line up with TRBD2. From germline, CDR1 is ENHRY and CDR2 SYGVKD. This CDR3 spans 16 amino acids. V shed 6 bases, J shed 0 bases, and the junction held 7 bases outside the gene matches. The CDR3 here is CAISTGTSGVSYEQYF. The DNA of the CDR3 is TGTGCCATCAGCACCGGGACTAGCGGCGTCTCCTACGAGCAGTACTTC.

The chain links TRBV10-2 to TRBJ1-1, with D tentatively TRBD1 (6 bases). Germline loops: CDR1 WSHSY, CDR2 SAAADI. V shed 8 bases and J shed 0 bases, with 10 bases lying between them. CDR3 length: 13 residues. DNA of the CDR3: TGCGCCAGCCAGACAGGCATGAACACTGAAGCTTTCTTT. It codes for CASQTGMNTEAFF.